Presented here are 28 T cell receptor beta chains from one specimen sequenced in a study of T cell changes during pregnancy in multiple sclerosis. Sequencing used immunoSEQ multiplex PCR; TCRdb keeps in-frame clones, though not all of them. The sample shows 84,000 or so clones, 94% of them seen only once. The source was peripheral blood, collected in the third trimester of pregnancy. The receptors originated from a female donor with multiple sclerosis, enrolled in a pregnancy study.

The V call is TRBV5-1, the J call TRBJ2-5, with 9 bases identical to TRBD2. With 4 bases clipped from V and 4 bases from J, the junction kept 8 bases outside the gene matches. This CDR3 contains 15 residues. Germline CDR1 SGHRS, CDR2 YFSETQ. DNA for the CDR3: TGCGCCAGCAGCGTAGCGGGGGCATTCGGAGAGACCCAGTACTTC. It translates to CASSVAGAFGETQYF.

This clone has only one observation. This sequence joins TRBV6-6 and TRBJ2-2; D is ambiguous. Germline V gene sequence: CDR1 MNHNY, CDR2 SVGAGI (reference sequence). V shed 0 bases and J shed 9 bases, with 8 bases lying between them. The CDR3 extends over 13 amino acids. As DNA, the CDR3 is TGTGCCAGCAGTTACTCGACAACTCGGGAGCTGTTTTTT. Translation gives CASSYSTTRELFF.

V and J are TRBV27 and TRBJ1-6; 8 nucleotides line up with TRBD1. The length of the CDR3 is 14 residues. The J segment lost 6 bases and the V segment lost 6 bases, leaving 4 bases of the junction unmatched. The germline CDR1 and CDR2 sequences are MNHEY and SMNVEV (reference sequence). Here the CDR3 DNA reads TGTGCCAGCAGGATGACAGGGGCTAATTCACCCCTCCACTTT. Its translation: CASRMTGANSPLHF.

The chain employs TRBV4-1 and TRBJ2-1; 12 bases agree with TRBD2. This CDR3 has 15 residues. V lost 3 bases, J lost 4 bases, and 1 base stayed unmatched. Germline CDR1 reads MGHRA; CDR2 reads YSYEKL. The chain's CDR3 is CASSHGTSGYNEQFF. CDR3 DNA sequence: TGCGCCAGCAGCCACGGGACTAGCGGGTACAATGAGCAGTTCTTC.

V is TRBV5-4 and J is TRBJ2-2; 9 bases map to TRBD1. This CDR3 region has 17 residues. J gave up 4 bases and V 3 bases, and 10 bases lay outside the gene matches. Germline V gene sequence: CDR1 SGHNT, CDR2 YYREEE (reference sequence). The CDR3 nucleotides read TGTGCCAGCAGCTCATTGGCGGGACAGGGAATCACCGGGGAGCTGTTTTTT. Residues: CASSSLAGQGITGELFF.

This sequence joins TRBV11-2 and TRBJ2-7; 7 nucleotides align to TRBD2. In germline, CDR1 is SGHAT, CDR2 FQNNGV. The CDR3 consists of 16 residues. V trimming: 0 bases; J trimming: 3 bases; junction bases outside the gene matches: 8. DNA of the CDR3: TGTGCCAGCAGCTTAGATCCCTGGGACTACTACTACGAGCAGTACTTC. Protein product: CASSLDPWDYYYEQYF.

This clone was seen only once. V is TRBV15 and J is TRBJ1-5, with 11 bases identical to TRBD1. CDR1 is LNHNV, CDR2 YYDKDF, per germline (reference sequence). J was trimmed by 6 bases and V by 7 bases; bases with no gene match: 17. The CDR3 consists of 18 residues. Here the CDR3 reads CATTPGSPGQGVGQPQHF. The CDR3 region has the DNA TGTGCCACCACTCCGGGGAGTCCGGGACAGGGGGTTGGTCAGCCCCAGCATTTT.

The genes are TRBV7-8 and TRBJ2-7; 7 nucleotides agree with TRBD1. V was pared by 4 bases and J by 2 bases, with 11 bases of the junction left unmatched. This CDR3 comprises 16 residues. CDR1 is SGHVS and CDR2 is FQNEAQ in the germline V gene. As DNA, the CDR3 is TGTGCCAGCAGCTACGTGACAGGGCAACCGACCTACGAGCAGTACTTC. Protein product: CASSYVTGQPTYEQYF.

The chain combines TRBV11-3 with TRBJ2-3, with D unresolved. Trimming pared 6 bases from V and 6 bases from J, leaving 7 bases between. CDR1 is SGHNT and CDR2 is YENEEA in the germline V gene. The CDR3 covers 11 residues. CDR3 region: CASSFGDTQYF. As DNA, the CDR3 is TGTGCCAGCAGTTTCGGGGATACGCAGTATTTT.

V usage is TRBV6-1 and J usage is TRBJ1-5, with 9 bases that match TRBD1. The CDR3 covers 17 residues. CDR1 is MNHNS, CDR2 SASEGT, per germline. Germline trimming cut 4 bases from V and 3 bases from J; bases unmatched to any gene: 10. The CDR3 here is CASSGGPGQGFNQPQHF. The DNA for the CDR3 is TGTGCCAGCAGTGGGGGTCCGGGACAGGGTTTCAATCAGCCCCAGCATTTT.

V gene TRBV5-6 combines with J gene TRBJ2-1, with 13 nucleotides matching TRBD2. Germline V gene lookup returns CDR1 SGHDT and CDR2 YYEEEE. The junction had 11 bases not matched to a gene; V was cut back by 4 bases and J by 7 bases. The CDR3 contains 17 residues. The CDR3 region has the DNA TGTGCCAGCAGCACAACGGAACTAGCGGGGGGGCATAATGAGCAGTTCTTC. Translation gives CASSTTELAGGHNEQFF.

The chain carries TRBV29-1 and TRBJ1-4; D unclear. Between the trimmed V and J ends, which lost 8 bases and 0 bases, there was a span of 13 bases. This CDR3 is 14 amino acids long. The germline V gene has CDR1 SQVTM and CDR2 ANQGSEA. CDR3 sequence (DNA): TGCAGCCCTAGAGGTGGCTCAACTAATGAAAAACTGTTTTTT. It yields the protein CSPRGGSTNEKLFF.

This clone came up once. For the CDR3, the DNA is TGTGCCAGCAGCCCTAAGACCGGGACAGGGGGAGATACGCAGTATTTT. Protein: CASSPKTGTGGDTQYF. V gene TRBV5-4 combines with J gene TRBJ2-3; 11 bases match TRBD1. The CDR3 is made up of 16 amino acids. Per the germline V gene, CDR1 is SGHNT and CDR2 is YYREEE (reference sequence). The V gene end was trimmed by 4 bases and the J gene end by 5 bases; junction bases not matched to a gene: 9.

This chain joins TRBV30 and TRBJ2-7; D ambiguous. Germline V lookup: CDR1 GTSNPN, CDR2 SVGIG (reference sequence). The CDR3 consists of 13 residues. Between the trimmed V and J ends, which lost 0 bases and 0 bases, there was a span of 6 bases. This CDR3 is CAWSVTGSYEQYF. The CDR3 DNA reads TGTGCCTGGAGTGTCACCGGCTCCTACGAGCAGTACTTC. Looking up the rest from reference TRBV30 and TRBJ2-7 gives the full variable domain: SQTIHQWPATLVQPVGSPLSLECTVEGTSNPNLYWYRQAAGRGLQLLFYSVGIGQISSEVPQNLSASRPQDRQFILSSKKLLLSDSGFYLCAWSVTGSYEQYFGPGTRLTVT.

This sequence joins TRBV12-5 and TRBJ1-2, with 7 bases that match TRBD1. Trimming at V came to 0 bases and at J to 8 bases, leaving 18 bases not matched to a gene. The germline V gene encodes CDR1 LGHNT and CDR2 FRNRAP. The CDR3 is 18 residues long. The CDR3 sequence is CASGLVLGSGGLSRGYTF. Here the CDR3 DNA reads TGTGCTAGTGGTTTGGTACTAGGGTCAGGGGGTCTATCGCGGGGCTACACCTTC.

The chain employs TRBV2 and TRBJ2-4; 12 positions match TRBD1. V gave up 7 bases and J gave up 8 bases; unmatched junction bases: 6. Germline-derived CDR1 and CDR2 are SNHLY and FYNNEI. The CDR3 contains 14 residues. CDR3 loop: CASTRDRGRDIQYF. DNA of the CDR3: TGTGCCAGCACCCGGGACAGGGGGCGGGACATTCAGTACTTC.

J is TRBJ1-4 and V is TRBV2, with 7 bases fitting TRBD1. Germline-derived CDR1 and CDR2 are SNHLY and FYNNEI. Trimming cost V 8 bases and J 7 bases; bases outside gene matches: 13. This CDR3 comprises 15 residues. This CDR3 is CASRKNRGSGEKLFF. The CDR3 DNA reads TGTGCCAGCCGAAAAAACAGGGGCTCGGGTGAAAAACTGTTTTTT.

V and J are TRBV18 and TRBJ1-3; 12 nucleotides align to TRBD1. From germline, CDR1 is KGHSH and CDR2 LQKENI. J gave up 0 bases and V 4 bases, and 7 bases lay outside the gene matches. The CDR3 is made up of 18 amino acids. This CDR3 is CASSQAQGQGASGNTIYF. For the CDR3, the DNA is TGTGCCAGCTCACAAGCCCAGGGACAGGGGGCCTCTGGAAACACCATATATTTT.

This rearrangement joins TRBV5-1 to TRBJ2-3, with TRBD2 matching 11 bases. Germline loops: CDR1 SGHRS, CDR2 YFSETQ. The J segment lost 5 bases and the V segment lost 0 bases, leaving 5 bases of the junction unmatched. The CDR3 is 16 amino acids. The CDR3 sequence is CASSLGLAGSKDTQYF. CDR3 DNA sequence: TGCGCCAGCAGCTTGGGACTAGCGGGGTCTAAAGATACGCAGTATTTT.

The genes are TRBV5-1 and TRBJ2-1; 10 nucleotides line up with TRBD1. The CDR3 is 15 amino acids. J lost 6 bases, V lost 4 bases, and 7 bases had no gene match. Germline lookup yields CDR1 SGHRS and CDR2 YFSETQ. The CDR3 loop reads CASSAGTGVRNEQFF. CDR3 sequence (DNA): TGCGCCAGCAGCGCCGGGACAGGGGTCCGCAATGAGCAGTTCTTC.

This chain connects TRBV29-1 to TRBJ2-3; 8 bases fit TRBD2. Trimming took 4 bases from V and 4 from J; bases not matched to a gene: 7. The germline gives CDR1 SQVTM, CDR2 ANQGSEA. This CDR3 comprises 14 residues. CDR3 DNA: TGCAGCGTTGGGGGCGGGGGGTTGGCAGATACGCAGTATTTT. The encoded protein is CSVGGGGLADTQYF.

V is TRBV18 and J is TRBJ1-5, with no clear D. CDR1 and CDR2 (germline): KGHSH, LQKENI. The CDR3 is 14 residues long. Trimming took off 6 bases at V and 2 bases at J, with 11 bases between the two ends. CDR3 bases: TGTGCCAGCTCCGGGGAGACGGGCAATCAGCCCCAGCATTTT. Encoded protein: CASSGETGNQPQHF.

The chain has TRBV6-5 and TRBJ2-7; 7 bases fit TRBD1. The CDR3 runs to 14 residues. The ends lost 0 bases at V and 2 bases at J; junction bases unmatched: 1. The germline CDR1 and CDR2 sequences are MNHEY and SVGAGI. The CDR3 region has the DNA TGTGCCAGCAGTTACTCGGGACAGCCCTACGAGCAGTACTTC. Its protein is CASSYSGQPYEQYF.

The chain couples TRBV14 to TRBJ2-2, with TRBD1 matching over 8 bases. The CDR3 spans 16 residues. The germline CDR1 and CDR2 sequences are SGHDN and FVKESK. After removal of 3 bases from V and 3 bases from J, the junction contained 6 bases not matched to a gene. The CDR3 DNA reads TGTGCCAGCAGCCACAGGGGGCAGTGGGACACCGGGGAGCTGTTTTTT. Its protein is CASSHRGQWDTGELFF.

J is TRBJ2-5 and V is TRBV19; tentatively, D is TRBD1 (6 bases). This CDR3 contains 14 residues. The V gene's germline CDR1 is LNHDA and CDR2 SQIVND (reference sequence). V lost 2 bases to trimming and J lost 5 bases, with 12 bases between them. CDR3 DNA sequence: TGTGCCAGTAGTATATCGCAGGGGCGGGAGACCCAGTACTTC. This encodes CASSISQGRETQYF.

The V and J genes are TRBV11-2 and TRBJ2-1, with TRBD1 as a possible D gene (6 bases). Trimming left V 1 base short and J 6 bases short, with 19 bases between. Per the germline V gene, CDR1 is SGHAT and CDR2 is FQNNGV. The CDR3 spans 17 residues. The CDR3 is CASSLGFQGRILNEQFF. The CDR3 bases are TGTGCCAGCAGCTTAGGGTTTCAGGGGCGCATCCTCAATGAGCAGTTCTTC. The full variable domain, its missing parts supplied by reference TRBV11-2 and TRBJ2-1, is EAGVAQSPRYKIIEKRQSVAFWCNPISGHATLYWYQQILGQGPKLLIQFQNNGVVDDSQLPKDRFSAERLKGVDSTLKIQPAKLEDSAVYLCASSLGFQGRILNEQFFGPGTRLTVL.

The J gene is TRBJ2-5, the V gene TRBV4-2; D perhaps matches TRBD1 (5 bases). Germline V gene sequence: CDR1 LGHNA, CDR2 YNFKEQ. Trimming pared 0 bases from V and 2 bases from J, leaving 16 bases between. CDR3 length equals 17 residues. The CDR3 nucleotides read TGTGCCAGCAGCCAAGATTCAGGGCAGCCAACACAAGAGACCCAGTACTTC. Amino acid sequence: CASSQDSGQPTQETQYF.

The genes are TRBV12-5 and TRBJ1-2; maybe TRBD1 (5 bases). V lost 2 bases and J lost 0, with 19 bases in between. The germline V gene has CDR1 LGHNT and CDR2 FRNRAP. The CDR3 is made up of 18 amino acids. The CDR3 DNA is TGTGCTAGTGGTTTGTCTCCATTCACAGGTTCCGCTAACTATGGCTACACCTTC. Amino acid sequence: CASGLSPFTGSANYGYTF.